The source of this T cell receptor (beta chain) is a study of identical twins. Study findings and constraints: Insertions were reduced in abundant cord blood beta clonotypes but not in memory repertoires.

In TCRdb, the 5' RACE reads were re-called with MiXCR into one record per CDR3 protein. The sample includes 650,000 to 750,000 distinct CDR3 sequences, around 20% of them seen just once. With regard to this clonotype: As yet, its antigen is unknown.

In germline, CDR1 is MNHEY, CDR2 SVGAGI. The CDR3 runs to 16 residues. V was clipped by 2 bases and J by 10 bases; unmatched bases: 7. These data also featured in a second study, about T cells expressing NK-cell markers. That work contributes: Sequenced donors, eight in total, included seven who were HCMV-seropositive and one who was seronegative. Dominant NKG2C+ clonotypes accounted for roughly 1.0-7.0% of CD8+ T cells in 5 to 7 donors.

The gene calls are TRBV6-5 and TRBJ2-1; 14 bases map to TRBD2. The sequence came from a woman younger than 30 in good health. Sequencing was done on a sample of PBMCs. The CDR3 nucleotides read TGTGCCAGCAGTTACCAGACTAGCGGGAGGGTGCGGGAGCAGTTCTTC. Amino acid sequence: CASSYQTSGRVREQFF.